The 17 T cell receptor beta chains in this list originate from one sample, sequenced in a study of blood T cell repertoires in COVID-19. Sequenced by immunoSEQ multiplex PCR; TCRdb stores in-frame clones only, minus some. This sample has about 200,000 clones, with more than 75% found just once. Specimen: peripheral blood. Every receptor here comes from a man aged 55-75 years who had recovered from COVID-19.

V is TRBV5-8 and J is TRBJ2-2, with a weak D call TRBD2 (6 bases). V was pared by 1 base and J by 7 bases, with 14 bases between. Germline lookup yields CDR1 SGHTS and CDR2 YDEGEE. CDR3 size: 15 residues. CDR3 DNA: TGTGCCAGCAGCTTGCGGAGCGGGCGCGTCGGGGAGCTGTTTTTT. Its translation is CASSLRSGRVGELFF.

The chain employs TRBV6-5 and TRBJ2-2; 12 positions agree with TRBD2. The CDR3 is 15 residues long. From germline, CDR1 is MNHEY and CDR2 SVGAGI. With V trimmed by 5 bases and J by 7 bases, 5 bases remained unmatched. The CDR3 reads CASSRTSGNHGELFF. As DNA, the CDR3 is TGTGCCAGCAGTAGGACTAGCGGGAATCACGGGGAGCTGTTTTTT.

The chain uses TRBV27 and TRBJ1-5, with D perhaps matching TRBD1 (5 bases). Trimming left V 0 bases short and J 2 bases short, with 8 bases between. In germline, CDR1 is MNHEY, CDR2 SMNVEV (reference sequence). The CDR3 runs to 15 residues. The CDR3 loop is CASSLSGGGNQPQHF. CDR3 DNA sequence: TGTGCCAGCAGTTTATCCGGGGGGGGCAATCAGCCCCAGCATTTT.

The V call is TRBV7-9, the J call TRBJ2-7; the D gene is possibly TRBD2 (6 bases). The CDR3 spans 16 residues. In germline, CDR1 is SEHNR, CDR2 FQNEAQ (reference sequence). V dropped 5 bases and J dropped 0 bases, with 17 bases sitting between them. CDR3 sequence: CASSPRGPGVSYEQYF. As DNA, the CDR3 is TGTGCCAGCAGCCCGCGAGGTCCGGGGGTCTCCTACGAGCAGTACTTC.

The chain couples TRBV29-1 to TRBJ2-5; D is unresolved. Germline CDR1 reads SQVTM; CDR2 reads ANQGSEA. V was pared by 3 bases and J by 5 bases, with 7 bases between. The CDR3 extends over 11 amino acids. Here the CDR3 reads CSVDVGETQYF. As DNA, the CDR3 is TGCAGCGTTGATGTCGGGGAGACCCAGTACTTC.

The genes are TRBV5-4 and TRBJ2-1; possibly TRBD2 for D (6 bases). Trimming removed 0 bases from V and 0 bases from J, with 16 bases in between. CDR1 and CDR2 (germline): SGHNT, YYREEE (reference sequence). This CDR3 is built from 18 residues. The CDR3 DNA reads as TGTGCCAGCAGCTTGGCCATGGGGACTGGGAGCTCCTACAATGAGCAGTTCTTC. It is translated as CASSLAMGTGSSYNEQFF.

The chain has TRBV14 and TRBJ2-7; D possibly corresponds to TRBD1 (6 bases). The CDR3 is 16 amino acids. Germline V gene lookup returns CDR1 SGHDN and CDR2 FVKESK. Trimming stripped 1 base from V and 3 bases from J, with 16 bases between. CDR3 coding DNA: TGTGCCAGCAGCCAAGGTGGGACAAAAGCCTTCTACGAGCAGTACTTC. The encoded protein is CASSQGGTKAFYEQYF.

CDR3 nucleotides: TGCGCCAGCAGCCGGAATGTAGACAGGACTGAGCAGTTCTTC. As protein: CASSRNVDRTEQFF. The chain employs TRBV10-2 and TRBJ2-1; tentatively, D is TRBD1 (6 bases). The V gene's germline CDR1 is WSHSY and CDR2 SAAADI. The CDR3 totals 14 residues. V lost 6 bases, J lost 9 bases, and 18 bases lay in between.

This chain connects TRBV7-2 to TRBJ2-3; no firm D call. In germline, CDR1 is SGHTA, CDR2 FQGNSA. V was trimmed by 3 bases and J by 6 bases, leaving 10 bases between them. The CDR3 has 13 residues. The chain's CDR3 is CASSFIGADTQYF. As DNA, the CDR3 is TGTGCCAGCAGCTTCATAGGAGCTGATACGCAGTATTTT.

CDR3 loop: CASSPRTSSNTGELFF. The DNA for the CDR3 is TGTGCCAGCAGTCCGAGGACATCCTCGAACACCGGGGAGCTGTTTTTT. The genes are TRBV27 and TRBJ2-2; possibly TRBD1 for D (5 bases). The CDR3 runs 16 residues. Per the germline V gene, CDR1 is MNHEY and CDR2 is SMNVEV (reference sequence). Trimming stripped 5 bases from V and 0 bases from J, with 13 bases between.

The rearrangement uses TRBV19 and TRBJ1-1; 11 positions agree with TRBD1. Trimming at V came to 4 bases and at J to 5 bases, leaving 6 bases not matched to a gene. This CDR3 has 15 residues. Germline V gene lookup returns CDR1 LNHDA and CDR2 SQIVND (reference sequence). CDR3 nucleotide sequence: TGTGCCAGTAGTACCCCGGGACAGGGGGAAACTGAAGCTTTCTTT. It encodes CASSTPGQGETEAFF.

The chain has TRBV18 and TRBJ1-6, with 7 bases fitting TRBD1. Germline assignment: CDR1 KGHSH and CDR2 LQKENI. Unmatched junction bases numbered 3, after V lost 5 bases and J lost 5 bases. The CDR3 covers 14 residues. CDR3 amino acids: CASSGGQNNSPLHF. The CDR3 coding sequence is TGTGCCAGCTCAGGGGGACAGAATAATTCACCCCTCCACTTT.

The chain couples TRBV5-1 to TRBJ2-1; 9 positions agree with TRBD2. With V trimmed by 4 bases and J by 4 bases, 9 bases remained unmatched. CDR3 length: 16 residues. Per germline, CDR1 SGHRS and CDR2 YFSETQ. CDR3 sequence: CASSPEGRGGYNEQFF. DNA for the CDR3: TGCGCCAGCAGCCCCGAGGGGCGGGGGGGTTACAATGAGCAGTTCTTC.

J is TRBJ2-7 and V is TRBV18, with TRBD2 matching over 10 bases. Germline assignment: CDR1 KGHSH and CDR2 LQKENI. V was clipped by 6 bases and J by 1 base; unmatched bases: 9. The CDR3 sequence is 16 residues long. The CDR3 DNA follows: TGTGCCAGCTCGGGGACCGGACTAGCGGCTTCCTACGAGCAGTACTTC. Amino acid sequence: CASSGTGLAASYEQYF.

Only one count was recorded for this clone. The V call is TRBV3-1 (or the pseudogene TRBV3-2), the J call TRBJ1-1; tentative D call: TRBD1 (6 bases). The CDR3 totals 16 residues. The germline V and J ends were trimmed by 3 bases and 11 bases, with 25 bases remaining between them. Per the germline V gene, CDR1 is LGHDT and CDR2 is YNNKEL (reference sequence). The CDR3 DNA follows: TGTGCCAGCAGCCAGAGGGGGTTTGCCTCACCCCCGAGTGCTTTCTTT. It encodes CASSQRGFASPPSAFF.

The CDR3 is CATSQGVNPGETQYF. In DNA, the CDR3 is TGTGCCACCAGCCAGGGGGTTAACCCAGGCGAGACCCAGTACTTC. This chain links TRBV24-1 with TRBJ2-5, with 7 bases lining up with TRBD1. The CDR3 contains 15 residues. CDR1 is KGHDR and CDR2 is SFDVKD in the germline V gene. V shed 7 bases and J 5 bases; nucleotides not matched to a gene: 12.

This sequence joins TRBV15 and TRBJ1-1; D gene ambiguous. Trimming left V 2 bases short and J 0 bases short, with 22 bases between. Looked up from germline, CDR1 is LNHNV and CDR2 is YYDKDF (reference sequence). The CDR3 length is 19 residues. The CDR3 reads CATSRTPGIGGRLNTEAFF. The CDR3, as DNA: TGTGCCACCAGCAGAACACCCGGGATCGGCGGAAGGCTGAACACTGAAGCTTTCTTT.